Sequencing of this T cell receptor (beta chain) was carried out in a study of blood T cell repertoires in COVID-19 (dated by TCRdb to about 2020). Looking at the study overall: Collaborator samples came from the United States, Italy and Spain and covered acute and convalescent phases of COVID-19. The material from the prospective study consisted of cDNA or gDNA derived from T cells, B-cell-depleted T cells, or PBMCs. The dataset comprised deeply sampled blood TCRbeta repertoires from subjects exposed to, actively infected with, or recovered from COVID-19. The repertoires were released in a freely available public database meant as a resource for research on the immune response to SARS-CoV-2. Samples came from the ongoing ImmuneRACE study (first 160 participants) plus 1,254 subjects from 6 global collaborators. Sample metadata almost always included a de-identified subject ID, COVID-19 status, age in years and sex. Where available, HLA class I and class II types were obtained from metadata supplied by the sample provider rather than from assay-based typing. Paper-wide results and their limitations: Clinical and demographic metadata were provided uncurated, with the amount varying by source and participant.

The table lists this clone with a count of one. Its antigen has not been determined. The input lacks base qualities; no much larger clone sits a single base away. Collaborating institutions collected whole blood in K2EDTA tubes following their own protocols. For TCRbeta analysis, collaborators shipped samples in one of three forms: frozen whole blood, isolated PBMCs, or DNA extracted from either of those sample types. TCRbeta CDR3 regions were amplified from genomic DNA using the immunoSEQ Assay, a bias-controlled multiplex PCR. In the original analysis: The number of nucleated cells in each sample was estimated by amplification of reference gene primers within the assay. Sequence reads were collapsed and filtered to measure the absolute abundance of every unique TCRbeta CDR3 rearrangement. For each sample, productive Simpson clonality was calculated by taking the square root of Simpson's diversity index across productive rearrangements. The table was pulled from immuneACCESS by TCRdb, which kept in-frame rearrangements only. Such tables lose some clones; where checked, under half of the loss comes from unresolved V genes, and the rest has no known cause. The V and J calls and clone size are taken from that table; D and trimming were inferred from the DNA. Recorded for this sample are tens of thousands of clones; roughly 80% of them occurred a single time. About 11% of the sample comes from the top ten.

Measured from the cysteine to the phenylalanine, the CDR3 is 13 residues long. The retained sequence is limited to the CDR3, 39 bases, with the frame set at the first base. Cut back by 4 bases and 0 bases, the V and J ends lie 5 bases apart. Recombination connected TRBV12-3 or TRBV12-4 to TRBJ2-3; the D gene cannot be named for sure. Sequenced sample: peripheral blood. This clonotype was sampled from a human donor in a cohort sampled during active COVID-19. CDR3 loop: CASSSGSTDTQYF. The nucleotide sequence reads TGTGCCAGCAGTTCAGGCAGCACAGATACGCAGTATTTT.